The 16 T cell receptor beta chains below come from one sample, sequenced in a study of cytomegalovirus exposure and HLA in healthy donors. The table came from immunoSEQ multiplex PCR; TCRdb's copy has only in-frame clones and leaves some out. Among about 65,000 clones, approximately 90% were seen once, and the ten largest hold 1% to 1.5%. Sequencing was done on a sample of PBMCs. These receptor sequences come from a woman younger than 30 in good health and CMV-seronegative.

This clone showed up just once. This chain connects TRBV18 to TRBJ1-6, with TRBD1 as a possible D gene (6 bases). CDR3 size: 14 residues. Between the trimmed V and J ends, which lost 2 bases and 14 bases, there was a span of 16 bases. CDR1 is KGHSH and CDR2 is LQKENI in the germline V gene. CDR3 region: CASSPRAGVNTLHF. The DNA for the CDR3 is TGTGCCAGCTCACCAAGGGCAGGGGTTAACACCCTCCACTTT. Full variable domain (outside the CDR3, taken from reference TRBV18 and TRBJ1-6): NAGVMQNPRHLVRRRGQEARLRCSPMKGHSHVYWYRQLPEEGLKFMVYLQKENIIDESGMPKERFSAEFPKEGPSILRIQQVVRGDSAAYFCASSPRAGVNTLHFGNGTRLTVT.

The chain recombines TRBV28 with TRBJ1-3, with unresolved D. CDR1 and CDR2 from the germline V gene are MDHEN and SYDVKM. The ends were cut back, 5 bases at V and 2 bases at J, with 10 bases in the middle. This CDR3 region has 14 residues. The CDR3 is CASSPRVPGNTIYF. The CDR3 nucleotides are TGTGCCAGCAGTCCTCGGGTCCCTGGAAACACCATATATTTT.

The gene calls are TRBV27 and TRBJ1-1; TRBD1 is a possible D gene (5 bases). In germline, CDR1 is MNHEY, CDR2 SMNVEV (reference sequence). Trimming shortened V by 5 bases and J by 3 bases, and 13 bases separated the two germline ends. There are 14 residues in the CDR3. CDR3 nucleotides: TGTGCCAGCAGTCTACTTAGGGGTCACACTGAAGCTTTCTTT. It encodes CASSLLRGHTEAFF.

This clone turned up a few times. The J gene is TRBJ2-4, the V gene TRBV6-6; D is perhaps TRBD1 (6 bases). Germline V lookup: CDR1 MNHNY, CDR2 SVGAGI (reference sequence). Trimming removed 7 bases at V and 2 bases at J, with 12 bases between. CDR3 length: 14 residues. CDR3 bases: TGTGCCAGCACCGACGGGACATCCAAAAACATTCAGTACTTC. Translation: CASTDGTSKNIQYF.

This chain connects TRBV20-1 to TRBJ2-3, with 7 bases fitting TRBD1. This CDR3 has 10 residues. J was trimmed by 11 bases and V by 5 bases; bases with no gene match: 4. Germline lookup yields CDR1 DFQATT and CDR2 SNEGSKA (reference sequence). For the CDR3, the DNA is TGCAGTGCTTGGGACAGCCTGCAGTATTTT. This sequence encodes CSAWDSLQYF.

The rearrangement links TRBV14 to TRBJ1-1; TRBD1 agrees at 7 bases. The germline V gene has CDR1 SGHDN and CDR2 FVKESK. This CDR3 has 14 amino acids. Germline trimming cut 6 bases from V and 0 bases from J; bases unmatched to any gene: 4. The DNA for the CDR3 is TGTGCCAGCAGTCGACAGGGCTTGAACACTGAAGCTTTCTTT. It translates to CASSRQGLNTEAFF.

This chain connects TRBV18 to TRBJ2-6; D not resolved. Per germline, CDR1 KGHSH and CDR2 LQKENI. The CDR3 sequence is 16 residues long. The V and J ends lost 6 bases and 1 base respectively, with 13 bases between them. The CDR3: CASSPVVVSGANVLTF. In DNA, the CDR3 is TGTGCCAGCTCCCCGGTAGTAGTGTCTGGGGCCAACGTCCTGACTTTC.

The chain combines TRBV6-5 with TRBJ2-1, with 9 bases fitting TRBD1. Germline V gene lookup returns CDR1 MNHEY and CDR2 SVGAGI. Germline trimming cut 5 bases from V and 7 bases from J; bases unmatched to any gene: 3. This CDR3 contains 13 residues. The CDR3 bases are TGTGCCAGCAGTGGGACAGGGAGGAATGAGCAGTTCTTC. It specifies CASSGTGRNEQFF.

This clone showed up just once. The V and J genes are TRBV4-2 and TRBJ2-7, with a possible D match to TRBD1 (6 bases). The CDR3 is made up of 15 amino acids. Per germline, CDR1 LGHNA and CDR2 YNFKEQ. The V end was cut by 4 bases, the J end by 5 bases, with 18 bases between. CDR3 sequence reads: CASSRGTGISDEQYF. CDR3 coding DNA: TGTGCCAGCAGCCGGGGAACAGGGATATCCGACGAGCAGTACTTC.

V is TRBV4-2 and J is TRBJ1-1; D gene unclear. V shed 0 bases and J shed 1 base, with 12 bases lying between them. This CDR3 spans 16 amino acids. CDR1 is LGHNA and CDR2 is YNFKEQ in the germline V gene. The CDR3 sequence is CASSQDRLRRNTEAFF. In nucleotides, the CDR3 is TGTGCCAGCAGCCAAGACCGCCTCAGGCGGAACACTGAAGCTTTCTTT.

The chain uses TRBV10-1 and TRBJ1-1; unclear D gene. Trimming removed 6 bases at V and 1 base at J, with 9 bases between. The CDR3 sequence is 13 residues long. The V gene's germline CDR1 is WNHNN and CDR2 SYGVQD (reference sequence). The CDR3 DNA is TGCGCCAGCAGCCCCCAGGCGAACACTGAAGCTTTCTTT. Its protein is CASSPQANTEAFF.

The chain combines TRBV7-9 with TRBJ2-7; possibly TRBD1 for D (6 bases). The CDR3 loop spans 15 amino acids. Trimming stripped 4 bases from V and 4 bases from J, with 17 bases between. From germline, CDR1 is SEHNR and CDR2 FQNEAQ (reference sequence). CDR3 sequence: CASSSRPRRGYEQYF. The CDR3 nucleotides are TGTGCCAGCAGCTCCCGGCCTAGAAGGGGGTACGAGCAGTACTTC.

This sequence joins TRBV6-4 and TRBJ1-2; TRBD1 matches at 8 bases. J lost 4 bases, V lost 6 bases, and 10 bases had no gene match. Per germline, CDR1 MRHNA and CDR2 SNTAGT. This CDR3 has 15 amino acids. The CDR3 is CASRHRTGLGYGYTF. For the CDR3, the DNA is TGTGCCAGCAGGCACCGGACAGGGTTGGGCTATGGCTACACCTTC.

This chain links TRBV29-1 with TRBJ2-1; 8 nucleotides match TRBD2. V was clipped by 2 bases and J by 7 bases; unmatched bases: 4. CDR1 is SQVTM, CDR2 ANQGSEA, per germline. The CDR3 sequence is 13 residues long. The CDR3 nucleotides read TGCAGCGTTGAAATGGCGGGGGGTAATGAGCAGTTCTTC. It yields the protein CSVEMAGGNEQFF.

In its sample, this clone was seen once. The V and J genes are TRBV6-1 and TRBJ2-1; D not certain. Trimming left V 10 bases short and J 7 bases short, with 17 bases between. The CDR3 length is 13 residues. CDR1 is MNHNS, CDR2 SASEGT, per germline. CDR3 region: CAIILREANEQFF. DNA for the CDR3: TGTGCCATCATCCTCCGCGAAGCGAATGAGCAGTTCTTC.

The J gene is TRBJ1-5, the V gene TRBV6-5, with 7 bases fitting TRBD1. CDR3 length: 14 residues. With 5 bases clipped from V and 4 bases from J, the junction kept 5 bases outside the gene matches. Germline V CDR1 and CDR2: MNHEY, SVGAGI. CDR3 coding DNA: TGTGCCAGCAGTACGGGACAGCTGAATCAGCCCCAGCATTTT. Protein product: CASSTGQLNQPQHF.